What follows is one T cell receptor beta chain and its context. What it recognizes is unknown. These data are taken from a study of Graves' ophthalmopathy and Graves' hyperthyroidism. Study-wide findings and caveats: Also, most clonotypes expanded in the thyroid above 0.001 frequency appeared in blood.

Amplified material comprised TCR beta CDR3 regions derived from RNA transcripts. Second-round multiplex PCR came after a first-round RT-PCR that employed HTBI primers. In TCRdb, the multiplex PCR reads were re-called with MiXCR into one record per CDR3 protein. The sample holds some 750,000 distinct CDR3 sequences; 40% are singletons and the top ten take around 40%. The sample consisted of peripheral blood. This sequence was found in an adult man with Graves' ophthalmopathy.

The CDR3 loop reads CASSYSWPPYEQYF. DNA for the CDR3: TGTGCCAGCAGTTACTCTTGGCCCCCCTACGAGCAGTACTTC. V gene TRBV2 combines with J gene TRBJ2-7; no definite D call. The CDR3 runs to 14 residues. The germline V gene has CDR1 SNHLY and CDR2 FYNNEI. V shed 5 bases and J shed 2 bases, with 13 bases lying between them. Full variable domain (remainder filled in from reference TRBV2 and TRBJ2-7): EPEVTQTPSHQVTQMGQEVILRCVPISNHLYFYWYRQILGQKVEFLVSFYNNEISEKSEIFDDQFSVERPDGSNFTLKIRSTKLEDSAMYFCASSYSWPPYEQYFGPGTRLTVT.